The rows below give T cell receptor beta chains drawn from one sample of a study of shared clonotypes between healthy human individuals. Method: immunoSEQ multiplex PCR; TCRdb's copy keeps in-frame clones and lacks some. The sample holds roughly 550,000 clones, just under 97% seen once. The sequencing sample was made of naive CD8+ T cells sorted from blood. These receptors were collected from a woman aged 25 to 39 in good health. The CDR3 runs from the conserved cysteine through the conserved F or W. Fields, in order: J gene, clone size, D gene, V gene, CDR3 protein, CDR3 DNA. D genes are given only for firm matches. A clone size is listed for some rows: how often the clone was seen (once, few, many), or a class if it is expanded.

J: TRBJ2-1; size: NA; D: TRBD1; V: TRBV19; CDR3: CASTAGGTYNEQFF; DNA: TGTGCCAGTACCGCAGGGGGAACCTACAATGAGCAGTTCTTC
J: TRBJ2-5; size: NA; D: TRBD2; V: TRBV29-1; CDR3: CSVEGLAFQETQYF; DNA: TGCAGCGTGGAGGGACTAGCGTTTCAAGAGACCCAGTACTTC
J: TRBJ2-5; size: NA; D: NA; V: TRBV4-1; CDR3: CASSQEDWAAQYF; DNA: TGCGCCAGCAGCCAAGAGGACTGGGCGGCCCAGTACTTC
J: TRBJ2-3; size: NA; D: NA; V: TRBV11-2; CDR3: CASSLDGGSRDTQYF; DNA: TGTGCCAGCAGCTTAGACGGTGGGAGCAGAGATACGCAGTATTTT
J: TRBJ2-2; size: NA; D: TRBD2; V: TRBV5-6; CDR3: CASSYGTSGRTHTGELFF; DNA: TGTGCCAGCAGCTACGGGACTAGCGGGAGGACTCACACCGGGGAGCTGTTTTTT
J: TRBJ2-3; size: NA; D: NA; V: TRBV10-1; CDR3: CASSVGADTQYF; DNA: TGCGCCAGCAGCGTGGGTGCAGATACGCAGTATTTT
J: TRBJ2-5; size: NA; D: NA; V: TRBV11-2; CDR3: CASSHKGRVQETQYF; DNA: TGTGCCAGCAGCCACAAGGGACGGGTCCAAGAGACCCAGTACTTC
J: TRBJ2-1; size: NA; D: TRBD2; V: TRBV2; CDR3: CASNPGTSGWNEQFF; DNA: TGTGCCAGCAACCCCGGGACTAGCGGGTGGAATGAGCAGTTCTTC
J: TRBJ2-2; size: NA; D: NA; V: TRBV6-1; CDR3: CASSADGALPTGELFF; DNA: TGTGCCAGCAGTGCCGACGGAGCCTTACCCACCGGGGAGCTGTTTTTT
J: TRBJ2-1; size: NA; D: NA; V: TRBV4-2; CDR3: CASSQRLELDASNEQFF; DNA: TGTGCCAGCAGCCAAAGATTGGAGCTTGATGCGTCCAATGAGCAGTTCTTC
J: TRBJ2-7; size: once; D: NA; V: TRBV4-1; CDR3: CASSHRTGTNPYEQYF; DNA: TGCGCCAGCAGCCATAGAACTGGGACAAACCCCTACGAGCAGTACTTC
J: TRBJ2-7; size: NA; D: NA; V: TRBV10-1; CDR3: CASSEGSEGQSIYEQYF; DNA: TGCGCCAGCAGTGAGGGAAGTGAAGGACAGTCGATCTACGAGCAGTACTTC